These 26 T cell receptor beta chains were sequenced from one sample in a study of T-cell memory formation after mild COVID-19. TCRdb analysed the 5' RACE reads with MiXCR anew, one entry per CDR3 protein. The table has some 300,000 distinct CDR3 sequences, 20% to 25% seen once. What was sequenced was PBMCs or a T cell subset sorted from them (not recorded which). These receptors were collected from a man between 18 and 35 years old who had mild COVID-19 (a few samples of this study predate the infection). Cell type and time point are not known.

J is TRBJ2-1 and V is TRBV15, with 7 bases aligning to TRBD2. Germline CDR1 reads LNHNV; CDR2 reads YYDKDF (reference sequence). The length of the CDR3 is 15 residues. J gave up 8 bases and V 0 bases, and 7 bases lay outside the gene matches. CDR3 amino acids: CATSRDQRGLDEQFF. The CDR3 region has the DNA TGTGCCACCAGCAGAGACCAGCGGGGTCTTGATGAGCAGTTCTTC.

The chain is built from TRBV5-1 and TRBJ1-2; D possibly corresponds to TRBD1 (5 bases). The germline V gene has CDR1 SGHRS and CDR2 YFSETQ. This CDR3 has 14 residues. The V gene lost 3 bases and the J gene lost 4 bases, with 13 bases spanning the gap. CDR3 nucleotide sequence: TGCGCCAGCAGCTGGGAACAGGCCTCCTATGGCTACACCTTC. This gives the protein CASSWEQASYGYTF.

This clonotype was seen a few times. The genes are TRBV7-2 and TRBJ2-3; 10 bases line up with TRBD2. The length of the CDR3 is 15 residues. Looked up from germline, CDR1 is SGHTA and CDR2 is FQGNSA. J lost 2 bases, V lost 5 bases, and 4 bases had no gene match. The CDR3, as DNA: TGTGCCAGCAGCGTTAGCGGGGGGAACACAGATACGCAGTATTTT. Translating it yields CASSVSGGNTDTQYF. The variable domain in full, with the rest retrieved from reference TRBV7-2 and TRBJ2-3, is GAGVSQSPSNKVTEKGKDVELRCDPISGHTALYWYRQSLGQGLEFLIYFQGNSAPDKSGLPSDRFSAERTGGSVSTLTIQRTQQEDSAVYLCASSVSGGNTDTQYFGPGTRLTVL.

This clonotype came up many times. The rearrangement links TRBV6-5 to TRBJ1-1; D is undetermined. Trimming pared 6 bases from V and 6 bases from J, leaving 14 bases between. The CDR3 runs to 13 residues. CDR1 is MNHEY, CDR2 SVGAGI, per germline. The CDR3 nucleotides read TGTGCCAGCAGAGAAGGGCCTGGCCCTGAAGCTTTCTTT. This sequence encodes CASREGPGPEAFF.

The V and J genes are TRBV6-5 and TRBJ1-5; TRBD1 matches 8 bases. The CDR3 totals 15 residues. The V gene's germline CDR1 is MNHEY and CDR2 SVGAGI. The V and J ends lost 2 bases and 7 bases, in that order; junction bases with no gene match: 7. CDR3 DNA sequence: TGTGCCAGCAGTTACACCAGGGGGCTAGGGCAGCCCCAGCATTTT. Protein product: CASSYTRGLGQPQHF.

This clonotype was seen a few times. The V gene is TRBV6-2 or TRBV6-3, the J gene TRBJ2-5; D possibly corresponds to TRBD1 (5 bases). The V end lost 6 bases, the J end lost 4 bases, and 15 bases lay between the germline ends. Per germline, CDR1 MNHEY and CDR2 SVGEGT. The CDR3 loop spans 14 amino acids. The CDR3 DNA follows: TGTGCCAGCAGCCCAAGGACAAGAGCAGAGACCCAGTACTTC. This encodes CASSPRTRAETQYF.

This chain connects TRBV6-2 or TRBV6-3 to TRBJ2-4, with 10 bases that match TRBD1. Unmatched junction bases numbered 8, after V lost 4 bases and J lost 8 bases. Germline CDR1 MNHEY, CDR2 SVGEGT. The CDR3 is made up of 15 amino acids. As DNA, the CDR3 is TGTGCCAGCAGTTCCCCAGACAGGGGGCTGGACATTCAGTACTTC. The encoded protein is CASSSPDRGLDIQYF.

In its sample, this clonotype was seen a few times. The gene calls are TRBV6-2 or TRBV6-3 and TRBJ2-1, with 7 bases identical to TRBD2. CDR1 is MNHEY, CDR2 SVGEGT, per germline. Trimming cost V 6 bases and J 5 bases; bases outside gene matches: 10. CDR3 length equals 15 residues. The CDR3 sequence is CASRAGRTPDNEQFF. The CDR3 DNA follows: TGTGCCAGCAGAGCGGGGCGGACGCCGGACAATGAGCAGTTCTTC.

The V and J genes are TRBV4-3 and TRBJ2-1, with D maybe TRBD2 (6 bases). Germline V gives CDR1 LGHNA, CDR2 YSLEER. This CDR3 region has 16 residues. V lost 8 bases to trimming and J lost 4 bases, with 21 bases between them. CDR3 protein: CASGGGKGARYNEQFF. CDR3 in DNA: TGCGCCAGCGGGGGAGGAAAGGGCGCGAGATACAATGAGCAGTTCTTC.

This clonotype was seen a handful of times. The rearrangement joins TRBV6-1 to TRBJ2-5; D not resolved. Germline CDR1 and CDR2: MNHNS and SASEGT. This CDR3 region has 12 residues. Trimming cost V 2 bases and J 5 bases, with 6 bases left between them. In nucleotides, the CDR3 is TGTGCCAGCAGTGAAACCCCGGAGACCCAGTACTTC. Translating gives CASSETPETQYF.

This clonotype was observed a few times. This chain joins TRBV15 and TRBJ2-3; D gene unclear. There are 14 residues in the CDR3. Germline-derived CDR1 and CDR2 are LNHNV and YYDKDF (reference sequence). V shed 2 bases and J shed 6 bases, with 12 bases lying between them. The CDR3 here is CATSRWERKDTQYF. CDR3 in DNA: TGTGCCACCAGCAGATGGGAAAGGAAGGATACGCAGTATTTT.

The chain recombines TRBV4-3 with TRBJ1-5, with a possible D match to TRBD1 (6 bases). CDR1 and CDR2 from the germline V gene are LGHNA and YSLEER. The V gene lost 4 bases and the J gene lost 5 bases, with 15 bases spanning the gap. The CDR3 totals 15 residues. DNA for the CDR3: TGCGCCAGCAGCCTCCTTCCTGGGGGCGATCAGCCCCAGCATTTT. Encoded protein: CASSLLPGGDQPQHF.

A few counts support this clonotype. Written as DNA, the CDR3 is TGTGCCAGCAGTTCCACAGTCAATCAGCCCCAGCATTTT. Translation: CASSSTVNQPQHF. This chain uses TRBV6-5 with TRBJ1-5, with D unclear. With 4 bases removed from V and 3 bases from J, the gap between germline ends came to 7 bases. The CDR3 length is 13 residues. Germline V gene lookup returns CDR1 MNHEY and CDR2 SVGAGI.

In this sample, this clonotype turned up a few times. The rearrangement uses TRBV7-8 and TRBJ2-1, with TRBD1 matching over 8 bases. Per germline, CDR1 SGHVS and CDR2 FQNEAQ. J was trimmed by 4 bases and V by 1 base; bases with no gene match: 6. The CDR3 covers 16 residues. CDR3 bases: TGTGCCAGCAGCTTAGTCGGCAGGGGGCAATACAATGAGCAGTTCTTC. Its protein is CASSLVGRGQYNEQFF.

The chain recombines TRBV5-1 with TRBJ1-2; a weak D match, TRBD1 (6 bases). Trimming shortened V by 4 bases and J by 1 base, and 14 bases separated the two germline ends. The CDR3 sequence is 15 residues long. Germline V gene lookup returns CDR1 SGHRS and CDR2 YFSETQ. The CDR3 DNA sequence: TGCGCCAGCAGCAAGGACCAGGGGTATAACTATGGCTACACCTTC. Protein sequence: CASSKDQGYNYGYTF.

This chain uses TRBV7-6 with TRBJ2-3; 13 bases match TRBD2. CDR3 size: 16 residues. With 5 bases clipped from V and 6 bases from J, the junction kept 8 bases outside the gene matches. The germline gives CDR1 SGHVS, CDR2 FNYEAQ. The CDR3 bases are TGTGCCAGCAGCCTAAGTCCGGGACTAGCGGGGGATACGCAGTATTTT. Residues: CASSLSPGLAGDTQYF.

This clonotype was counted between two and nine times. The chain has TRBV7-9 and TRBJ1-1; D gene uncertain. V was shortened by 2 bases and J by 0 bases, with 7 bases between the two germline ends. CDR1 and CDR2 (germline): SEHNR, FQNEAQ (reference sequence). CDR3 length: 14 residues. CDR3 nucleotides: TGTGCCAGCAGCTTAATAGCGTTGAACACTGAAGCTTTCTTT. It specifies CASSLIALNTEAFF.

CDR3 nucleotides: TGTGCCAGCAGCCAATGGGACAGCAAAAACATTCAGTACTTC. Encoded protein: CASSQWDSKNIQYF. The gene calls are TRBV3-1 and TRBJ2-4; 7 nucleotides align to TRBD1. The V and J ends lost 2 bases and 3 bases, in that order; junction bases with no gene match: 1. The CDR3 has 14 residues. From germline, CDR1 is LGHDT and CDR2 YNNKEL (reference sequence).

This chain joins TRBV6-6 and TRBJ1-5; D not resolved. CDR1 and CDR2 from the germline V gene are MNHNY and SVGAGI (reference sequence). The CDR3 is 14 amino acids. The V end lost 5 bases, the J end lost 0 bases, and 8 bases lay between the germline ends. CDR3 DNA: TGTGCCAGCAGTGGGAGGGATAGCAATCAGCCCCAGCATTTT. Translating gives CASSGRDSNQPQHF.

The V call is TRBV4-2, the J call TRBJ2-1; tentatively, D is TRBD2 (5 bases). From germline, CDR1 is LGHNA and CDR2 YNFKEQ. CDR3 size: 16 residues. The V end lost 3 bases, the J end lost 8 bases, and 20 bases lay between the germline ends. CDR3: CASSQDLRLAGYEQFF. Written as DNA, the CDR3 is TGTGCCAGCAGCCAGGATCTTAGACTGGCGGGCTATGAGCAGTTCTTC.

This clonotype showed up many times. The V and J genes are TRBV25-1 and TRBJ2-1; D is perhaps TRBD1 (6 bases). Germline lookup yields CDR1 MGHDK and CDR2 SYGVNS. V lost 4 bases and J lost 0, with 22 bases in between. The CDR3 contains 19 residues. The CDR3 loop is CASSAPRGPTPGSYNEQFF. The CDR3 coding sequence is TGTGCCAGCAGTGCTCCCAGGGGCCCTACCCCAGGCTCCTACAATGAGCAGTTCTTC.

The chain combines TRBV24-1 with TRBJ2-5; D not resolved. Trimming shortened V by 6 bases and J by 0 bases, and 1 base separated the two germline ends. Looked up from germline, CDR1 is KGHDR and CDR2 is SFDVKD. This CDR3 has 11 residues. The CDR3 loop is CATSYQETQYF. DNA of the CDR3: TGTGCCACCAGTTACCAAGAGACCCAGTACTTC.

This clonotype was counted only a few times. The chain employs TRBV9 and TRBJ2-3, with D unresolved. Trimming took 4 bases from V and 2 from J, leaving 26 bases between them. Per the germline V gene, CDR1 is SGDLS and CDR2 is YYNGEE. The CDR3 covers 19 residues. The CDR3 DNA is TGTGCCAGCAGCCCGAGTAGTGTGGTCCTCGTAAAAAACACAGATACGCAGTATTTT. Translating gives CASSPSSVVLVKNTDTQYF.

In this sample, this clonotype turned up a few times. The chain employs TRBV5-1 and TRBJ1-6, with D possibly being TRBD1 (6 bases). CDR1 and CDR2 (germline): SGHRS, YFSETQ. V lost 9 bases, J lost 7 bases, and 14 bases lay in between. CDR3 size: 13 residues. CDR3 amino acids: CATRTATNSPLHF. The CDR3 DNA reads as TGCGCCACCCGGACAGCAACAAATTCACCCCTCCACTTT.

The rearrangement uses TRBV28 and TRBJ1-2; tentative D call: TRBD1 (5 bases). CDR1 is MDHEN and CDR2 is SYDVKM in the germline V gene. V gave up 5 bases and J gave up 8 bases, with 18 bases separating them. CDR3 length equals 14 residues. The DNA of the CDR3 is TGTGCCAGCAGTCAAATCCGGGGGTTGGGAGGCTACACCTTC. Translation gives CASSQIRGLGGYTF.

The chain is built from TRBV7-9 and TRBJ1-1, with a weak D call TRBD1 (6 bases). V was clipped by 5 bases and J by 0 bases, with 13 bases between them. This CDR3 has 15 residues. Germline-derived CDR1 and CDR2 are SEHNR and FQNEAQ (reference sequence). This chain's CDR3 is CASSPSWGLNTEAFF. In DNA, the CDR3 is TGTGCCAGCAGCCCCTCTTGGGGGCTGAACACTGAAGCTTTCTTT.